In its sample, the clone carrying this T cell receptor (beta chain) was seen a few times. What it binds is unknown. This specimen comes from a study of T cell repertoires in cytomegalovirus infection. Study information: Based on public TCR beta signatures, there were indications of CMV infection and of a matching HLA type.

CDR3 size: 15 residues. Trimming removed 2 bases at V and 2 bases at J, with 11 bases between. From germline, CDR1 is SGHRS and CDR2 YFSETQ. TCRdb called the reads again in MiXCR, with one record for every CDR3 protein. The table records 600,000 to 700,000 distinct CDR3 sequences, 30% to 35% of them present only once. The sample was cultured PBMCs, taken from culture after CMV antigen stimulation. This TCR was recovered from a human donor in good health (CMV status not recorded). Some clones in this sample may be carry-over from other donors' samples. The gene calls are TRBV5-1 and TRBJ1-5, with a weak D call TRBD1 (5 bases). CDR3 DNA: TGCGCCAGCAGCTTTTCAGGGATGGGCAATCAGCCCCAGCATTTT. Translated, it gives CASSFSGMGNQPQHF.